This T cell receptor (beta chain) was sequenced during a study of CD8 T cells in Susac syndrome. Sequencing of TCR beta covered CD8+ and CD4+ T cells obtained from blood. Purification of the CD8+ and CD4+ T cells relied on negative isolation, and TEMRA cells underwent FACS enrichment. V was pared by 5 bases and J by 9 bases, with 11 bases of the junction left unmatched. This CDR3 comprises 14 residues. Germline CDR1 and CDR2: SNHLY and FYNNEI. Random hexamers were used to reverse transcribe an amount of roughly 0.45 to 1 ug RNA. Across 54 Vbeta and 13 Jbeta, immunoSEQ multiplex PCR amplified TCR beta CDR3. TCRdb processed the immunoSEQ multiplex PCR reads anew with MiXCR; each CDR3 protein has one entry. The repertoire holds about 200,000 distinct CDR3 sequences, with 90% to 95% as singletons. Study-wide points: A relatively small number of individuals underwent TCR sequencing and HLA analysis.

With regard to this clonotype: Antigen specificity is unknown.

The source material was CD4+ T cells from PBMCs. V gene TRBV2 combines with J gene TRBJ1-1; 8 bases fit TRBD1. This receptor was obtained from a human donor with multiple sclerosis. The chain's CDR3 is CASSFLARDRQAFF. The CDR3 region has the DNA TGTGCCAGCAGTTTCCTCGCGCGGGACAGGCAAGCTTTCTTT. Drawing the rest from reference TRBV2 and TRBJ1-1, the complete variable domain is EPEVTQTPSHQVTQMGQEVILRCVPISNHLYFYWYRQILGQKVEFLVSFYNNEISEKSEIFDDQFSVERPDGSNFTLKIRSTKLEDSAMYFCASSFLARDRQAFFGQGTRLTVV.